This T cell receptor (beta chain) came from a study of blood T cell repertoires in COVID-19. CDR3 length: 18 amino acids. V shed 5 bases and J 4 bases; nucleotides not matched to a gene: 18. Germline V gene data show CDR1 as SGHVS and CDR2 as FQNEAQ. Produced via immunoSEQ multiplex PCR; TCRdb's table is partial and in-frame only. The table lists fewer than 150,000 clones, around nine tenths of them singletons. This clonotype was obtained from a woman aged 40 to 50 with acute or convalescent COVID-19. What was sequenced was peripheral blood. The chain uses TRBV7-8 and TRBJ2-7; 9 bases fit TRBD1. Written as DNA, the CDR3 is TGTGCCAGCAGCCCTCCGGGACAGGGTGATTTTCGGCGTTACGAGCAGTACTTC. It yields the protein CASSPPGQGDFRRYEQYF.